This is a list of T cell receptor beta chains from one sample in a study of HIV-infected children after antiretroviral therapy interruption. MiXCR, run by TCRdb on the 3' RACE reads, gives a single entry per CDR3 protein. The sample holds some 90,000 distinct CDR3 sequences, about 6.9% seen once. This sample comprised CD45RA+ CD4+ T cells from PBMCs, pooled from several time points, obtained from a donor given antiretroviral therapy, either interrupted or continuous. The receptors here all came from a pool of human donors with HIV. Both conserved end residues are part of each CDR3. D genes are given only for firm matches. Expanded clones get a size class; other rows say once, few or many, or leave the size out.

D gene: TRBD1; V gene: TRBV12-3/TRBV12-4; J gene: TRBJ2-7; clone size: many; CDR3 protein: CASSPQTGGLSEQYF; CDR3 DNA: TGTGCCAGCAGTCCCCAGACAGGGGGGCTGAGCGAGCAGTACTTC
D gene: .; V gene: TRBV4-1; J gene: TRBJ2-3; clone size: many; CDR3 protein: CASSQALGLQYF; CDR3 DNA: TGCGCCAGCAGCCAAGCTCTAGGATTGCAGTATTTT
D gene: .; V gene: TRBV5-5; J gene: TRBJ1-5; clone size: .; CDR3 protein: CASSLSGVDNQPQHF; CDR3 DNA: TGTGCCAGCAGCTTGAGTGGGGTTGACAATCAGCCCCAGCATTTT
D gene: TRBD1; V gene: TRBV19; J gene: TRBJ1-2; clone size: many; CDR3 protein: CASSPKTGAGGYTF; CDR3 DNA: TGTGCCAGTAGTCCCAAGACAGGGGCAGGCGGCTACACCTTC
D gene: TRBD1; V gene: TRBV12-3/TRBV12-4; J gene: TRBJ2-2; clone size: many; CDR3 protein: CASGPRQGVNTGELFF; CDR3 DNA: TGTGCCAGCGGCCCCAGACAGGGCGTGAACACCGGGGAGCTGTTTTTT
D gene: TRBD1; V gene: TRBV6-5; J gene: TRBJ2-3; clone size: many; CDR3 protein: CASSYSSGQAFTDTQYF; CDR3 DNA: TGTGCCAGCAGTTACAGCTCGGGACAGGCTTTCACAGATACGCAGTATTTT
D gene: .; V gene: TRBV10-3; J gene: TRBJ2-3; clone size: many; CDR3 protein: CAISALPSSHTQYF; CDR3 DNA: TGTGCCATCAGCGCCCTCCCTAGCTCACATACGCAGTATTTT
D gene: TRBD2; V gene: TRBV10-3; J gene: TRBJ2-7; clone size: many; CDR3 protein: CAISILAGGTYEQYF; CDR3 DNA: TGTGCCATCAGTATACTAGCGGGGGGAACCTACGAGCAGTACTTC
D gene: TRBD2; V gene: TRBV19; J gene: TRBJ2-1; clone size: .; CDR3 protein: CASSKLVAGVKYNEQFF; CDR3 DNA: TGTGCCAGTAGTAAGCTTGTAGCGGGAGTGAAGTACAATGAGCAGTTCTTC
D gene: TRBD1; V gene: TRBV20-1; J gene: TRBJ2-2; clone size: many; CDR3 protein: CSARRQGAGGELFF; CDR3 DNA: TGCAGTGCTAGACGTCAGGGGGCGGGCGGGGAGCTGTTTTTT
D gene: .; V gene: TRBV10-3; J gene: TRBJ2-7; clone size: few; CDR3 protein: CAIQGDSRSSYEQYF; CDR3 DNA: TGTGCCATCCAGGGGGACTCACGAAGCTCCTACGAGCAGTACTTC
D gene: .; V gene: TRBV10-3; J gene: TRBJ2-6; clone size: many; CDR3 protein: CAISESTSGANVLTF; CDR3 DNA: TGTGCCATCAGTGAGTCAACGTCTGGGGCCAACGTCCTGACTTTC
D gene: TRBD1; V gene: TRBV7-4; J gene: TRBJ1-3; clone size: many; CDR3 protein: CASSLGTGGNSGNTLYF; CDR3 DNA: TGTGCCAGCAGTTTAGGGACAGGGGGAAATTCTGGAAATACGCTCTATTTT
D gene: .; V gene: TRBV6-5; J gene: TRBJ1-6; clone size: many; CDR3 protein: CASSYSLDRYSPLHF; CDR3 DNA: TGTGCCAGCAGTTACTCCCTGGACCGCTATTCACCCCTCCACTTT
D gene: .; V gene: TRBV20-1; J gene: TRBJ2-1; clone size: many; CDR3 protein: CSASAPSSYNEQFF; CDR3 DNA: TGCAGTGCTTCAGCTCCGAGCTCCTACAATGAGCAGTTCTTC